Below, 23 T cell receptor beta chains from the same sample are listed, as sequenced in a study of T cells after yellow fever vaccination. One entry per CDR3 protein, called by TCRdb with MiXCR from the 5' RACE reads. Of 90,000 to 150,000 distinct CDR3 sequences in the sample, 5.5% to 8% are singletons; the top ten hold over 2.5%. Sequencing used CD4+ T cells sorted from PBMCs, obtained more than 35 days after the first yellow fever vaccination. The origin of the receptors is a man aged 18 to 30 who received the YFV17D yellow fever vaccine.

Worth noting for this clonotype: A much more abundant neighbour one base away suggests this may be a read error. The chain couples TRBV7-2 to TRBJ1-1; TRBD1 is a possible D gene (6 bases). Trimming shortened V by 2 bases and J by 9 bases, and 13 bases separated the two germline ends. The CDR3 spans 13 residues. The germline CDR1 and CDR2 sequences are SGHTA and FQGNSA. This CDR3 is CASSLRRGGKAFF. DNA for the CDR3: TGTGCCAGCAGCTTACGAAGGGGGGGGAAAGCTTTCTTT.

This clonotype occurred many times. V and J are TRBV5-6 and TRBJ1-4; D call uncertain. This CDR3 is built from 15 residues. Germline V gene sequence: CDR1 SGHDT, CDR2 YYEEEE. Between the trimmed V and J ends, which lost 4 bases and 5 bases, there was a span of 15 bases. The CDR3 nucleotides read TGTGCCAGCAGCATCCTACAGCCACAGAATGAAAAACTGTTTTTT. Its protein product is CASSILQPQNEKLFF.

The sample holds many counts of this clonotype. This chain links TRBV9 with TRBJ2-1; 13 bases line up with TRBD2. Germline V gives CDR1 SGDLS, CDR2 YYNGEE. The CDR3 sequence is 15 residues long. V lost 2 bases and J lost 6; bases outside the gene matches: 2. The CDR3 protein is CASSVGLAGANEQFF. The CDR3 region has the DNA TGTGCCAGCAGCGTCGGACTAGCGGGGGCCAATGAGCAGTTCTTC.

In this sample, this clonotype turned up many times. J is TRBJ1-5 and V is TRBV28, with 9 positions matching TRBD1. CDR3 length: 17 residues. The junction had 7 bases not matched to a gene; V was cut back by 3 bases and J by 1 base. The germline gives CDR1 MDHEN, CDR2 SYDVKM. The CDR3 loop reads CASSLTGGYSSNQPQHF. The DNA for the CDR3 is TGTGCCAGCAGTTTGACAGGGGGATATAGCAGCAATCAGCCCCAGCATTTT.

In the case of this clonotype: An end of the junction differs from the germline gene, which may be a read error. V gene TRBV12-3 or TRBV12-4 combines with J gene TRBJ1-5; tentative D call: TRBD1 (6 bases). The CDR3 spans 17 residues. The CDR3, as DNA: TGTGCCTGCAGTTCGCCGGGACACAACGTTGGGAATCAGCCCCAGCATTTT. Its protein product is CACSSPGHNVGNQPQHF.

This clonotype was detected ten times or more. The CDR3, as DNA: TGTGCCAGCAGTGAAAGTAGGGACTCCTACGAGCAGTACGTC. Translation: CASSESRDSYEQYV. The V and J genes are TRBV2 and TRBJ2-7, with unresolved D. The germline CDR1 and CDR2 sequences are SNHLY and FYNNEI. V lost 2 bases to trimming and J lost 0 bases, with 8 bases between them. CDR3 length: 14 residues.

With regard to this clonotype: A much larger clonotype is one base distant, so this may be a read error. V usage is TRBV7-7 and J usage is TRBJ2-5; maybe TRBD2 (6 bases). This CDR3 has 15 amino acids. Germline V gene data show CDR1 as SSHAT and CDR2 as FNYEAQ (reference sequence). In DNA, the CDR3 is TGTGCTAGCGGCAGCAGCCAAGGGGTTATGGAGACCCAGTACTTC. It translates to CASGSSQGVMETQYF.

In this sample, this clonotype turned up many times. The chain employs TRBV19 and TRBJ2-7, with a possible D match to TRBD2 (7 bases). V lost 1 base to trimming and J lost 5 bases, with 15 bases between them. The CDR3 spans 15 residues. Germline CDR1 is LNHDA and CDR2 is SQIVND (reference sequence). The CDR3 region is CASSIVVGGRNEQYF. CDR3 sequence (DNA): TGTGCCAGTAGTATAGTCGTGGGGGGGCGAAACGAGCAGTACTTC.

Many counts were recorded for this clonotype. J is TRBJ2-2 and V is TRBV7-9, with TRBD1 matching 8 bases. Germline V gene lookup returns CDR1 SEHNR and CDR2 FQNEAQ (reference sequence). V lost 5 bases to trimming and J lost 5 bases; unmatched junction nucleotides: 10. This CDR3 is 16 amino acids long. CDR3 sequence (DNA): TGTGCCAGCAGCGCCCCGACAGGGGCACCAACCGGGGAGCTGTTTTTT. It yields the protein CASSAPTGAPTGELFF.

In this sample, this clonotype turned up many times. The J gene is TRBJ1-6, the V gene TRBV5-6; tentatively, D is TRBD1 (5 bases). This CDR3 is 12 amino acids long. Trimming pared 2 bases from V and 16 bases from J, leaving 13 bases between. Per germline, CDR1 SGHDT and CDR2 YYEEEE. The CDR3 coding sequence is TGTGCCAGCAGCTTACGGGACCAAACACTCCACTTT. Translating it yields CASSLRDQTLHF.

Comments on this clonotype: One junction end disagrees with the germline gene, perhaps due to a read error. The V gene is TRBV14, the J gene TRBJ2-5, with no clear D. Germline CDR1 is SGHDN and CDR2 is FVKESK. This CDR3 region has 11 residues. The CDR3 region is CASSQQENQYF. Written as DNA, the CDR3 is TGCGCCAGCAGCCAACAAGAGAACCAGTACTTC.

This clonotype was recorded at least ten times. V and J are TRBV7-9 and TRBJ1-5, with a possible D match to TRBD1 (6 bases). The CDR3 totals 13 residues. CDR1 is SEHNR, CDR2 FQNEAQ, per germline (reference sequence). V lost 5 bases to trimming and J lost 9 bases, with 14 bases between them. CDR3 coding DNA: TGTGCCAGCAGCCGGGACATTGAGGGGCCCCAGCATTTT. It yields the protein CASSRDIEGPQHF.

This clonotype showed up many times. V usage is TRBV7-2 and J usage is TRBJ2-1, with D hard to call. Trimming shortened V by 1 base and J by 0 bases, and 4 bases separated the two germline ends. CDR3 length: 14 residues. CDR1 SGHTA and CDR2 FQGNSA come from the germline V gene. CDR3 sequence reads: CASSLVSSYNEQFF. DNA for the CDR3: TGTGCCAGCAGCTTAGTGAGCTCCTACAATGAGCAGTTCTTC.

This clonotype was counted at least ten times. V and J are TRBV5-1 and TRBJ2-3; unclear D gene. This CDR3 region has 16 residues. Germline lookup yields CDR1 SGHRS and CDR2 YFSETQ. V lost 0 bases and J 1 base, leaving 12 bases between the germline ends. The CDR3 here is CASSLAGQTGTDTQYF. The CDR3 nucleotides are TGCGCCAGCAGCTTGGCCGGGCAGACTGGCACAGATACGCAGTATTTT.

This clonotype was counted many times. The chain links TRBV6-5 to TRBJ1-1; unclear D gene. The CDR3 is 14 residues long. Germline V lookup: CDR1 MNHEY, CDR2 SVGAGI. V was pared by 2 bases and J by 4 bases, with 11 bases between. The CDR3 bases are TGTGCCAGCAGTTACAGGGCCCCGTTCACTGAAGCTTTCTTT. Translated: CASSYRAPFTEAFF.

Many counts were recorded for this clonotype. The CDR3: CASSQGLAGTDEQFF. DNA for the CDR3: TGTGCCAGCAGCCAAGGACTAGCGGGGACAGATGAGCAGTTCTTC. The chain recombines TRBV7-9 with TRBJ2-1; 12 nucleotides match TRBD2. The V gene end was trimmed by 5 bases and the J gene end by 8 bases; junction bases not matched to a gene: 7. The CDR3 extends over 15 amino acids. Germline values: CDR1 SEHNR, CDR2 FQNEAQ (reference sequence).

This clonotype was observed many times. The chain has TRBV20-1 and TRBJ2-7, with D perhaps TRBD1 (6 bases). With 8 bases removed from V and 2 bases from J, the gap between germline ends came to 10 bases. The CDR3 consists of 11 residues. CDR1 is DFQATT and CDR2 is SNEGSKA in the germline V gene (reference sequence). The CDR3 DNA sequence: TGCAGTCCAGGGGACACCTACGAGCAGTACTTC. Protein sequence: CSPGDTYEQYF.

This clonotype was recorded many times. The chain uses TRBV9 and TRBJ2-7, with 8 bases identical to TRBD1. With V trimmed by 0 bases and J by 7 bases, 9 bases remained unmatched. The CDR3 contains 15 residues. CDR1 is SGDLS and CDR2 is YYNGEE in the germline V gene. CDR3 amino acids: CASSVAYQGAWEQYF. The CDR3 DNA reads as TGTGCCAGCAGCGTAGCTTACCAGGGGGCGTGGGAGCAGTACTTC.

This clonotype was observed a few times. The chain recombines TRBV5-6 with TRBJ2-6; 10 nucleotides align to TRBD2. The CDR3 extends over 18 amino acids. The V segment lost 2 bases and the J segment 0 bases; nucleotides outside the gene matches: 5. Germline CDR1 reads SGHDT; CDR2 reads YYEEEE. In nucleotides, the CDR3 is TGTGCCAGCAGCTTCTTACTAGCGGGGTTCTCTGGGGCCAACGTCCTGACTTTC. It specifies CASSFLLAGFSGANVLTF.

This clonotype was seen repeatedly, ten times or more. The chain recombines TRBV10-3 with TRBJ1-2; no clear D. The germline V gene has CDR1 ENHRY and CDR2 SYGVKD. The V and J ends lost 4 bases and 6 bases respectively, with 12 bases between them. The length of the CDR3 is 13 residues. DNA of the CDR3: TGTGCCATCAGTGCCGGAGTGACCGATGGCTACACCTTC. This codes for CAISAGVTDGYTF.

For this clonotype: A read error is possible here, since a much larger clone lies one base away. The V and J genes are TRBV5-1 and TRBJ1-4; D not certain. V lost 3 bases and J 8 bases, leaving 11 bases between the germline ends. The length of the CDR3 is 13 residues. Germline values: CDR1 SGHRS, CDR2 YFSETQ. The CDR3 sequence: CASSWLRREKLFF. The CDR3 DNA reads as TGCGCCAGCAGCTGGCTAAGGAGGGAAAAACTGTTTTTT.

This clonotype was seen a few times. The chain recombines TRBV7-2 with TRBJ2-2; tentative D call: TRBD2 (6 bases). The germline V and J ends were trimmed by 5 bases and 1 base, with 17 bases remaining between them. The CDR3 covers 17 residues. Germline CDR1 reads SGHTA; CDR2 reads FQGNSA. In DNA, the CDR3 is TGTGCCAGCAGCGCCCAGCTGCGGGGCCTGAACACCGGGGAGCTGTTTTTT. This sequence encodes CASSAQLRGLNTGELFF.

This clonotype was seen ten or more times. This chain joins TRBV27 and TRBJ2-1, with 10 bases identical to TRBD2. Germline-derived CDR1 and CDR2 are MNHEY and SMNVEV (reference sequence). CDR3 length equals 17 residues. V lost 3 bases to trimming and J lost 0 bases; unmatched junction nucleotides: 5. CDR3 protein: CASSLTLAGASYNEQFF. The CDR3 DNA reads TGTGCCAGCAGTTTGACCCTAGCGGGGGCCTCCTACAATGAGCAGTTCTTC.